A single sample gave rise to the 15 T cell receptor beta chains below, sequenced in a study of blood T cells in healthy people across ages. Next came a second PCR, run for about 6 to 12 cycles, which used a sample-barcoded 5' primer along with a J-beta primer mix. MiXCR, applied by TCRdb to the 5' RACE reads, yields one record per CDR3 protein. This sample has about 780,000 distinct CDR3 sequences, with roughly 26% found just once. This sample was also put to use in a study of T cells of mothers and their children.

The sequencing input was blood. These TCRs come from a boy aged 10-17 years in good health.

This chain uses TRBV20-1 with TRBJ2-1; D gene unclear. Germline CDR1 DFQATT, CDR2 SNEGSKA (reference sequence). The CDR3 totals 15 residues. V was pared by 0 bases and J by 0 bases, with 9 bases between. The CDR3 loop is CSARDYPSSYNEQFF. CDR3 nucleotides: TGCAGTGCTAGAGACTATCCAAGCTCCTACAATGAGCAGTTCTTC.

Here the CDR3 DNA reads TGTGCCATCGGGCGGAACACTGAAGCTTTCTTT. Translating it yields CAIGRNTEAFF. The chain combines TRBV10-3 with TRBJ1-1, with D hard to call. Germline V gene sequence: CDR1 ENHRY, CDR2 SYGVKD. The V end lost 8 bases, the J end lost 1 base, and 5 bases lay between the germline ends. CDR3 size: 11 residues.

This clonotype was counted between two and nine times. This sequence joins TRBV6-6 and TRBJ2-3, with 9 nucleotides matching TRBD1. The CDR3 extends over 15 amino acids. The J segment lost 6 bases and the V segment lost 5 bases, leaving 9 bases of the junction unmatched. CDR1 and CDR2 from the germline V gene are MNHNY and SVGAGI (reference sequence). The CDR3 DNA reads TGTGCCAGCAGTCTCGGGACAGGGAAAGGCGATACGCAGTATTTT. Amino acids: CASSLGTGKGDTQYF.

This clonotype was observed a few times. This chain uses TRBV7-9 with TRBJ1-5; D not certain. Germline V lookup: CDR1 SEHNR, CDR2 FQNEAQ (reference sequence). V gave up 4 bases and J gave up 5 bases, with 21 bases separating them. This CDR3 region has 17 residues. CDR3 residues: CASSSSSLKQRDQPQHF. As DNA, the CDR3 is TGTGCCAGCAGCTCATCAAGCTTGAAACAGAGGGATCAGCCCCAGCATTTT.

The chain recombines TRBV30 with TRBJ1-4, with D tentatively TRBD1 (6 bases). Germline CDR1 and CDR2: GTSNPN and SVGIG (reference sequence). V was trimmed by 3 bases and J by 6 bases, leaving 17 bases between them. CDR3 size: 15 residues. The CDR3 bases are TGTGCCTGGAGCCTCACCTTGGGGGGGCATGAAAAACTGTTTTTT. Residues: CAWSLTLGGHEKLFF.

This clonotype was counted a few times. V usage is TRBV14 and J usage is TRBJ2-5; TRBD2 might be the D (6 bases). V lost 4 bases and J 9 bases, leaving 18 bases between the germline ends. Per the germline V gene, CDR1 is SGHDN and CDR2 is FVKESK. The CDR3 has 14 amino acids. The CDR3 sequence: CASSLSGLKRAQYF. The DNA for the CDR3 is TGTGCCAGCAGCCTTTCGGGACTCAAGCGGGCCCAGTACTTC.

This clonotype has only a few counts. This chain uses TRBV20-1 with TRBJ1-4; perhaps TRBD1 as D (5 bases). CDR3 size: 13 residues. Germline V gene data show CDR1 as DFQATT and CDR2 as SNEGSKA (reference sequence). V lost 5 bases to trimming and J lost 8 bases, with 15 bases between them. CDR3 loop: CSALASGEEKLFF. CDR3 nucleotide sequence: TGCAGTGCTTTGGCCTCGGGGGAGGAAAAACTGTTTTTT.

This chain connects TRBV2 to TRBJ2-3; no clear D gene. The CDR3 is 14 amino acids. Trimming removed 6 bases at V and 5 bases at J, with 15 bases between. CDR1 is SNHLY, CDR2 FYNNEI, per germline. The CDR3 DNA is TGTGCCAGCAGCCGATACATCTTACAAGATACGCAGTATTTT. Translating gives CASSRYILQDTQYF.

This chain links TRBV6-5 with TRBJ2-1; the D gene is possibly TRBD2 (5 bases). The J call may be in error: the DNA end matches TRBJ2-7 better. CDR1 and CDR2 (germline): MNHEY, SVGAGI. The CDR3 is made up of 13 amino acids. CDR3 protein: CASSLVGGNEQYF. DNA for the CDR3: TGTGCCAGCAGCCTAGTAGGAGGAAACGAGCAGTACTTC.

This clonotype was seen a handful of times. V usage is TRBV20-1 and J usage is TRBJ2-5; 8 bases are a match to TRBD1. The J call is uncertain, as TRBJ2-1 better fits the DNA end. This CDR3 comprises 15 residues. Germline V CDR1 and CDR2: DFQATT, SNEGSKA (reference sequence). CDR3: CSADSPGQGVNEQFF. As DNA, the CDR3 is TGCAGTGCTGATTCCCCTGGACAGGGAGTCAATGAGCAGTTCTTC.

The rearrangement joins TRBV10-2 to TRBJ2-5; 13 nucleotides match TRBD2. The V segment lost 4 bases and the J segment 13 bases; nucleotides outside the gene matches: 9. The CDR3 is made up of 14 amino acids. The V gene's germline CDR1 is WSHSY and CDR2 SAAADI. CDR3 sequence (DNA): TGCGCCAGCAGTGGGACTAGCGGGGGACACGGGGGGTACTTC. It yields the protein CASSGTSGGHGGYF.

This clonotype was seen only a few times. J is TRBJ2-5 and V is TRBV7-6, with D perhaps TRBD2 (5 bases). The better agreement between TRBJ2-7 and the DNA end casts doubt on the J call. Germline CDR1 and CDR2: SGHVS and FNYEAQ. The CDR3 extends over 14 amino acids. The CDR3 coding sequence is TGTGCCAGCAGCTTGGACTCGCAGGAGCGCGAGCAGTACTTC. Residues: CASSLDSQEREQYF.

This clonotype turned up a few times. V usage is TRBV12-3 or TRBV12-4 and J usage is TRBJ2-5, with 7 nucleotides matching TRBD2. This CDR3 contains 14 residues. Germline trimming cut 3 bases from V and 6 bases from J; bases unmatched to any gene: 7. As DNA, the CDR3 is TGTGCCAGCAGTTTTGGGGGGGGAGAGCAGACCCAGTACTTC. This gives the protein CASSFGGGEQTQYF.

V is TRBV29-1 and J is TRBJ1-2, with 9 nucleotides matching TRBD1. In germline, CDR1 is SQVTM, CDR2 ANQGSEA. This CDR3 contains 13 residues. Losses at the gene ends were 4 bases for V and 8 bases for J; bases not matched to a gene: 8. The CDR3, as DNA: TGCAGCGTTGCCCCCGGGACAGGGTACGGCTACACCTTC. This sequence encodes CSVAPGTGYGYTF.

This clonotype was found many times. The V and J genes are TRBV12-3 or TRBV12-4 and TRBJ2-5; TRBD2 aligns across 9 bases. CDR3 length: 13 amino acids. V lost 6 bases and J lost 5; bases outside the gene matches: 4. The CDR3 nucleotides read TGTGCCAGCAGCCGCGGACTAGCGGAGACCCAGTACTTC. Its translation: CASSRGLAETQYF.